The clone carrying this T cell receptor beta chain was counted many times. Diagnosis rested on symptoms, serum thyroxine and TRAb, thyroid ultrasound, and orbital computed tomography. This CDR3 contains 12 residues. Germline V gene data show CDR1 as LNHDA and CDR2 as SQIVND (reference sequence). The ends lost 7 bases at V and 7 bases at J; junction bases unmatched: 6. This sample stems from a study of T cells in Graves' hyperthyroidism and ophthalmopathy. Amplification targeted TCR beta CDR3 regions from RNA transcripts. The TCR CDR3 was amplified in a first-round RT-PCR using the HTBI primer set. TCRdb reprocessed the multiplex PCR reads with MiXCR, giving one entry per CDR3 protein. The data contain about 550,000 distinct CDR3 sequences, more than 20% of them singletons.

The chain carries TRBV19 and TRBJ1-2; 7 positions agree with TRBD1. The sequencing sample was made of blood. This TCR came from a man between 18 and 35 years old with Graves' hyperthyroidism. CDR3 coding DNA: TGTGCCAGTACCCAGGACAGGCTTGGCTACACCTTC. Its protein product is CASTQDRLGYTF. The complete variable domain, with remaining parts taken from reference TRBV19 and TRBJ1-2, reads DGGITQSPKYLFRKEGQNVTLSCEQNLNHDAMYWYRQDPGQGLRLIYYSQIVNDFQKGDIAEGYSVSREKKESFPLTVTSAQKNPTAFYLCASTQDRLGYTFGSGTRLTVV.